This TCR beta chain was captured in a study of T cell changes during pregnancy in multiple sclerosis. The germline V gene has CDR1 SGDLS and CDR2 YYNGEE. The ends lost 0 bases at V and 5 bases at J; junction bases unmatched: 10. There are 19 residues in the CDR3. Here immunoSEQ multiplex PCR was the method, and the copy in TCRdb shows in-frame clones only, minus some. The repertoire has 35,000 to 45,000 clones, over 75% of them found once; the top ten carry 4.1%. V is TRBV9 and J is TRBJ2-3; 15 bases are shared with TRBD2. Here the sequenced sample was CD8+ T cells from peripheral blood mononuclear cells, taken in the first trimester of pregnancy. The receptor was isolated from a female donor with multiple sclerosis, enrolled in a pregnancy study. The CDR3, as DNA: TGTGCCAGCAGCGTAGATCCAGGACTAGCGGGGGGGCCCGGAGATACGCAGTATTTT. The encoded protein is CASSVDPGLAGGPGDTQYF.